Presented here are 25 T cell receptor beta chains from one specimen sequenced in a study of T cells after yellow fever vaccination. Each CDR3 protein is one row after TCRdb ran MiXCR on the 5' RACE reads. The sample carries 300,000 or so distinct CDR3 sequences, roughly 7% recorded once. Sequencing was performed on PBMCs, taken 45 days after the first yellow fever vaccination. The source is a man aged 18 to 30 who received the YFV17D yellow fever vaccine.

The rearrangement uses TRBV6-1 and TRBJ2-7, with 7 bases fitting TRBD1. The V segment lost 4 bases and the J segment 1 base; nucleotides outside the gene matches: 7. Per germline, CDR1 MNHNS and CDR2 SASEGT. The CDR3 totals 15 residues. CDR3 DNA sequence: TGTGCCAGCAGTGGAGGACAGGCATCATCCTACGAGCAGTACTTC. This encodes CASSGGQASSYEQYF.

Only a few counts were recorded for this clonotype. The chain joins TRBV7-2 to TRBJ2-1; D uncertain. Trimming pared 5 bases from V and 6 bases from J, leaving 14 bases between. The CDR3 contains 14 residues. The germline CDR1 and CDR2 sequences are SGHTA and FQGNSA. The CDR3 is CASSATPMSNEQFF. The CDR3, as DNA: TGTGCCAGCAGCGCTACCCCCATGAGCAATGAGCAGTTCTTC.

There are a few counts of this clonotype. The CDR3: CASSLGVQSSGNTIYF. CDR3 DNA sequence: TGCGCCAGCAGCTTGGGCGTACAGAGCTCTGGAAACACCATATATTTT. This sequence joins TRBV5-1 and TRBJ1-3; D unresolved. The CDR3 extends over 16 amino acids. The germline V gene encodes CDR1 SGHRS and CDR2 YFSETQ. The V gene lost 0 bases and the J gene lost 0 bases, with 10 bases spanning the gap.

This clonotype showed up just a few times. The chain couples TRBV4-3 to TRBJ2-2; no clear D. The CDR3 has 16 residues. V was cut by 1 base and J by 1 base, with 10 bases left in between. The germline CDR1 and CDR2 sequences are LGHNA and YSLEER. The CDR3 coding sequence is TGCGCCAGCAGCCAAGTATGGGCAAGGAACACCGGGGAGCTGTTTTTT. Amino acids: CASSQVWARNTGELFF.

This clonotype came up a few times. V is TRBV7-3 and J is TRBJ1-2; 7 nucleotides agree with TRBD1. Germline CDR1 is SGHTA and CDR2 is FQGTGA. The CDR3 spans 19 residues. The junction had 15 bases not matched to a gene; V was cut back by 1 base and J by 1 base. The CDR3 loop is CASSLIAPPEGAVNYGYTF. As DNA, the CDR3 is TGTGCCAGCAGCTTAATCGCTCCCCCGGAGGGGGCGGTTAACTATGGCTACACCTTC.

The CDR3 reads CSARVLGSPLHF. The CDR3 bases are TGCAGTGCTAGAGTTCTGGGTTCACCCCTCCACTTT. J is TRBJ1-6 and V is TRBV20-1; D remains ambiguous. Trimming stripped 1 base from V and 9 bases from J, with 7 bases between. The CDR3 is 12 residues long. The germline CDR1 and CDR2 sequences are DFQATT and SNEGSKA (reference sequence).

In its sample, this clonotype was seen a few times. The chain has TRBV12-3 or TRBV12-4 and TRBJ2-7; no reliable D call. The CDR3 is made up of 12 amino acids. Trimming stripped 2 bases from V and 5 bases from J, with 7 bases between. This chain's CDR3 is CASSLIVHEQYF. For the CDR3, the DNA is TGTGCCAGCAGTTTAATCGTCCACGAGCAGTACTTC.

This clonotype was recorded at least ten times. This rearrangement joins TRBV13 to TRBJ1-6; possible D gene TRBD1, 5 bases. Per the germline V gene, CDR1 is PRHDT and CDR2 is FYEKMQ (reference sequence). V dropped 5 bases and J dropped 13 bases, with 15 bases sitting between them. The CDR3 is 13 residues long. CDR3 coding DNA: TGTGCCAGCAGCCAAGCCCGGGGGGGGCCCCTCCACTTT. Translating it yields CASSQARGGPLHF.

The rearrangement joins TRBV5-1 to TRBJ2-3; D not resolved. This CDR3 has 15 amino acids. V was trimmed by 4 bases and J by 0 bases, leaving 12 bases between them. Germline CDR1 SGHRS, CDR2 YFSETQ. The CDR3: CASSMVTPSTDTQYF. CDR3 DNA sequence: TGCGCCAGCAGCATGGTTACTCCTAGCACAGATACGCAGTATTTT.

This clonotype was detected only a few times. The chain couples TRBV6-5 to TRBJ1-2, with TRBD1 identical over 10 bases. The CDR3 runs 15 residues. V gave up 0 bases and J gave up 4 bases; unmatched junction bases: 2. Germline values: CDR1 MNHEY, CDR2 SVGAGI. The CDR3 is CASSYSGTGAYGYTF. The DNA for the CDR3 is TGTGCCAGCAGTTACTCCGGGACAGGGGCCTATGGCTACACCTTC.

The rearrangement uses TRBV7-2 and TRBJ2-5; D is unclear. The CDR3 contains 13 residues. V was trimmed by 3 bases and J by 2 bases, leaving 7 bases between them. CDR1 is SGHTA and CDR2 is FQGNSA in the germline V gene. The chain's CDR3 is CASSFQTQETQYF. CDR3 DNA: TGTGCCAGCAGCTTCCAGACGCAAGAGACCCAGTACTTC.

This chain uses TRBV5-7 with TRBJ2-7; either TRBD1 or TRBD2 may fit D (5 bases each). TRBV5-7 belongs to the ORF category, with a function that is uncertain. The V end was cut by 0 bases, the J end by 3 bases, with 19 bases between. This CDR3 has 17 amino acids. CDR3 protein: CASSLELGKGSDYEQYV. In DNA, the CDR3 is TGTGCCAGCAGCTTGGAATTGGGCAAGGGGAGCGACTACGAGCAGTACGTC.

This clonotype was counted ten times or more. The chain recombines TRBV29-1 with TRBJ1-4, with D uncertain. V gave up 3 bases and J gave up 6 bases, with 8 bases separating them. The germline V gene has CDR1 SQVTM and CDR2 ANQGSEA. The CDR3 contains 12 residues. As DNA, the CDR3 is TGCAGCGTTGAGGCAGTGGATGAAAAACTGTTTTTT. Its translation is CSVEAVDEKLFF.

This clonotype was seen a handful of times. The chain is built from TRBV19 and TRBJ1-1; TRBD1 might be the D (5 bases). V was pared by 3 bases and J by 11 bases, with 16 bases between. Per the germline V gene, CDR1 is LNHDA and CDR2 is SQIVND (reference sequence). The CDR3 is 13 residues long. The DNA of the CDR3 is TGTGCCAGTAGTATTGGGACCGCACTGAAGGCTTTCTTT. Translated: CASSIGTALKAFF.

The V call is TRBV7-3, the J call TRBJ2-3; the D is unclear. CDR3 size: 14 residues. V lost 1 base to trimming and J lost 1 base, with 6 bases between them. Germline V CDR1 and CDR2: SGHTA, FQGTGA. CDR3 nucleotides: TGTGCCAGCAGCTTAAATCACTGCACAGATACGCAGTATTTT. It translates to CASSLNHCTDTQYF.

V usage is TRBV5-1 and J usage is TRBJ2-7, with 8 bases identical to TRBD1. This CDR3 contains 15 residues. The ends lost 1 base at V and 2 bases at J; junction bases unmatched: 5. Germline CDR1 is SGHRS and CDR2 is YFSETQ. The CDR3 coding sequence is TGCGCCAGCAGCTTGACAGGGGGGAACACCTACGAGCAGTACGTC. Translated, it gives CASSLTGGNTYEQYV.

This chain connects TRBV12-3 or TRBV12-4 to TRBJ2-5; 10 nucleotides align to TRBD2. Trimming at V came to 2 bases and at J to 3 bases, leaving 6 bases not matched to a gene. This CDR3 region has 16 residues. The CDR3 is CASSLLAGVHKETQYF. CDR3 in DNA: TGTGCCAGCAGTTTACTAGCGGGGGTGCATAAAGAGACCCAGTACTTC.

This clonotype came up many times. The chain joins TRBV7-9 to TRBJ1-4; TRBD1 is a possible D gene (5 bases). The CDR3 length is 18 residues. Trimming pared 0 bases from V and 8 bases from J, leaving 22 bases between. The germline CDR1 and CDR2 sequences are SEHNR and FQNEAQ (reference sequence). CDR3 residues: CASSLASIRQLTKEKLFF. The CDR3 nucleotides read TGTGCCAGCAGCTTAGCGTCGATTAGACAGCTGACGAAGGAAAAACTGTTTTTT.

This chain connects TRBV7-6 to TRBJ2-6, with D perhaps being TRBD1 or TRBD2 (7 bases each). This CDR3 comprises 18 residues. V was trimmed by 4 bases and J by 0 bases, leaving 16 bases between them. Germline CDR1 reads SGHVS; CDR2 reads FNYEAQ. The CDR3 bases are TGTGCCAGCAGCTATTCAGCAGGGGGGGCCTCTGGGGCCAACGTCCTGACTTTC. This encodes CASSYSAGGASGANVLTF.

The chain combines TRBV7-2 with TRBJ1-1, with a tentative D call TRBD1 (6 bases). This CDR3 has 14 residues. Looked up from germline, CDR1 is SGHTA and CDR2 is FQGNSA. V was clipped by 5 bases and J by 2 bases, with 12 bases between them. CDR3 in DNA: TGTGCCAGCAGCCCTCAGGGGTACAACACTGAAGCTTTCTTT. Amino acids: CASSPQGYNTEAFF.

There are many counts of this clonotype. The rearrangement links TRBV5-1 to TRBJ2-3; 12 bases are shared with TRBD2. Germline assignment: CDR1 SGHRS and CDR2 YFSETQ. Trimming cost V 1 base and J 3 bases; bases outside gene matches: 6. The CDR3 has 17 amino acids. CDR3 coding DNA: TGCGCCAGCAGCTTGAGGGCTAGCGGGGGGGCGACAGATACGCAGTATTTT. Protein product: CASSLRASGGATDTQYF.

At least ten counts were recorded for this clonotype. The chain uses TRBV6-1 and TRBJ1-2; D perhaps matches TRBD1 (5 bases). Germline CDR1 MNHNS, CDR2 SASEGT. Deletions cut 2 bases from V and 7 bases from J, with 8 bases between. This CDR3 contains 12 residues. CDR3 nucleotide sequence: TGTGCCAGCAGTGAACAGGGATCTGGCTACACCTTC. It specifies CASSEQGSGYTF.

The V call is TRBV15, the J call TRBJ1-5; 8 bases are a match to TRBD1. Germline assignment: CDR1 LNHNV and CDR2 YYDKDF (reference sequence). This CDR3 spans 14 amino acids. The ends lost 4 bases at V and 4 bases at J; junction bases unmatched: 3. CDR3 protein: CATSTRTGNQPQHF. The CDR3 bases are TGTGCCACCAGCACACGGACAGGGAATCAGCCCCAGCATTTT.

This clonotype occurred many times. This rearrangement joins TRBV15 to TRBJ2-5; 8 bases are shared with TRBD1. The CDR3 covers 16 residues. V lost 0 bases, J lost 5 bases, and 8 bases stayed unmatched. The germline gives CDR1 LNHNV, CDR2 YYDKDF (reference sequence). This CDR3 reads CATSRDSGGAGETQYF. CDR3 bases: TGTGCCACCAGCAGAGATTCAGGGGGCGCCGGGGAGACCCAGTACTTC. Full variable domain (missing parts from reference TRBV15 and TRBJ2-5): DAMVIQNPRYQVTQFGKPVTLSCSQTLNHNVMYWYQQKSSQAPKLLFHYYDKDFNNEADTPDNFQSRRPNTSFCFLDIRSPGLGDTAMYLCATSRDSGGAGETQYFGPGTRLLVL.

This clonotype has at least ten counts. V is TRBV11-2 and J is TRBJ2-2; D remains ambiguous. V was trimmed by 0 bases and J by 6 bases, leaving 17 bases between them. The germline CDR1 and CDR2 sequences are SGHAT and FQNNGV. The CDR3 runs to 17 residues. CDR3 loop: CASSLDRYTGSAGELFF. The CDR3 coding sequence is TGTGCCAGCAGCTTAGATCGCTATACCGGTTCAGCCGGGGAGCTGTTTTTT.